These 4 T cell receptor beta chains were sequenced from one sample in a study of T cell responses to AZD1222 COVID-19 vaccine. Using immunoSEQ multiplex PCR, the repertoire was profiled, and TCRdb retains in-frame clones only, with some absent. Of approximately 110,000 clones in the sample, approximately 90% were seen once. The sample consisted of peripheral blood, taken 28 days after the second AZD1222 dose. Receptor source: an adult who received the AZD1222 COVID-19 vaccine.

V is TRBV29-1 and J is TRBJ2-3, with D perhaps TRBD2 (6 bases). V was clipped by 4 bases and J by 2 bases, with 7 bases between them. Germline assignment: CDR1 SQVTM and CDR2 ANQGSEA. The CDR3 is 12 amino acids. DNA for the CDR3: TGCAGCGTTGTACTAGCCACAGATACGCAGTATTTT. This gives the protein CSVVLATDTQYF.

The CDR3 spells CASRLLAVEGDTQYF. The CDR3 DNA reads as TGTGCCAGCAGATTGCTAGCGGTGGAAGGAGATACGCAGTATTTT. This chain connects TRBV7-2 to TRBJ2-3; 7 nucleotides line up with TRBD2. V gave up 6 bases and J gave up 5 bases; unmatched junction bases: 11. From germline, CDR1 is SGHTA and CDR2 FQGNSA. The CDR3 spans 15 residues.

The rearrangement uses TRBV9 and TRBJ1-2; 7 positions agree with TRBD1. The length of the CDR3 is 15 residues. From germline, CDR1 is SGDLS and CDR2 YYNGEE. Trimming removed 0 bases from V and 1 base from J; junction bases left unmatched: 3. The CDR3 loop is CASSVATGLNYGYTF. The CDR3 nucleotides are TGTGCCAGCAGCGTAGCGACAGGGCTTAACTATGGCTACACCTTC.

The chain has TRBV29-1 and TRBJ2-1, with D unclear. The V and J ends lost 6 bases and 9 bases respectively, with 18 bases between them. This CDR3 comprises 13 residues. Germline values: CDR1 SQVTM, CDR2 ANQGSEA. CDR3 in amino acids: CSVDRAGPGEQFF. The CDR3 coding sequence is TGCAGCGTGGATCGGGCCGGTCCTGGTGAGCAGTTCTTC.